This T cell receptor beta chain was retrieved from a study of shared clonotypes between healthy human individuals. The CDR3 totals 12 residues. CDR1 is SGHAT and CDR2 is FQNNGV in the germline V gene. V gave up 0 bases and J gave up 6 bases, with 6 bases separating them. Turning to this clone: In the same sample, other DNA sequences code for this CDR3.

Produced via immunoSEQ multiplex PCR; TCRdb's table is partial and in-frame only. In the table there are 2,500,000 or so clones, 85% to 95% of which are singletons. The rearrangement joins TRBV11-2 to TRBJ2-7; the D is unclear. This sequence was found in a man between 18 and 29 years old in good health. Some clones in this sample may be carry-over from other donors' samples. Source material: naive CD4+ T cells from PBMCs. The subset is: CD45RA+ positively selected. The CDR3 nucleotides are TGTGCCAGCAGCTTAGATATTCGCGAGCAGTACTTC. This codes for CASSLDIREQYF. Full variable domain (remainder filled in from reference TRBV11-2 and TRBJ2-7): EAGVAQSPRYKIIEKRQSVAFWCNPISGHATLYWYQQILGQGPKLLIQFQNNGVVDDSQLPKDRFSAERLKGVDSTLKIQPAKLEDSAVYLCASSLDIREQYFGPGTRLTVT.